This T cell receptor (beta chain) came from a study of siplizumab effects on memory and regulatory T cells. Study results and caveats: Siplizumab produced a significant drop in alloreactive sequences attributable to unstimulated CD4+ memory cells. An assignable phenotype, naive or memory, was missing from roughly 76-95% of proliferating CD4+ or CD8+ clones. The alloresponse seemed to draw substantially on naive T cells, which appeared more diverse than memory cells. The study found that mappable alloreactive CD4+ clones averaged around 69% Treg-derived with siplizumab and roughly 27% in controls.

A remark on this clone: What it binds is not known.

Sequencing used immunoSEQ multiplex PCR; TCRdb keeps in-frame clones, though not all of them. This sample has about 100,000 clones, with about nine tenths found just once. The sequencing input was non-Treg CD4+ T cells sorted from blood. This receptor was taken from a human donor in good health.

The CDR3 DNA is TGTGCCAGCTCACCTGGAGACGAGCAGTACTTC. It codes for CASSPGDEQYF. V usage is TRBV18 and J usage is TRBJ2-7; D is undetermined. Trimming took 3 bases from V and 5 from J, leaving 5 bases between them. CDR1 and CDR2 (germline): KGHSH, LQKENI. CDR3 length: 11 amino acids.